A single sample gave rise to the 4 T cell receptor beta chains below, sequenced in a study of OX40 agonist ivuxolimab in advanced cancers. Libraries were made using the immunoSEQ multiplex PCR assay. TCRdb obtained this table from immuneACCESS and retained in-frame rearrangements with V and J assigned. These tables miss some clones; where compared with another copy, unresolved V genes account for less than half of the shortfall, and the remainder is unexplained. The sample includes about 78,000 clones, with 92% observed a single time. The leading ten clones occupy approximately 2.9% of the sample. This specimen was CD4+ or CD8+ T cells sorted from blood, taken in a trial of the OX40 agonist ivuxolimab. All receptors come from an adult with an advanced solid tumor such as melanoma, head and neck, liver or kidney cancer.

The genes are TRBV28 and TRBJ1-1; D perhaps matches TRBD1 (6 bases). The germline V and J ends were trimmed by 2 bases and 3 bases, with 19 bases remaining between them. Germline V gene sequence: CDR1 MDHEN, CDR2 SYDVKM. CDR3 size: 17 residues. The CDR3 DNA follows: TGTGCCAGCAGTTTAAGATCAGGGGCTGGGGTGGACACTGAAGCTTTCTTT. This translates into CASSLRSGAGVDTEAFF.

This clone showed up just a few times. The same CDR3 can be traced to other DNA sequences in this sample. The chain couples TRBV18 to TRBJ1-2; the D gene is possibly TRBD1 (6 bases). CDR1 and CDR2 from the germline V gene are KGHSH and LQKENI. There are 15 residues in the CDR3. The V end lost 6 bases, the J end lost 0 bases, and 14 bases lay between the germline ends. CDR3 loop: CASSPTGATNYGYTF. CDR3 nucleotide sequence: TGTGCCAGCTCCCCCACGGGGGCAACTAACTATGGCTACACCTTC. The full variable domain, its missing parts supplied by reference TRBV18 and TRBJ1-2, is NAGVMQNPRHLVRRRGQEARLRCSPMKGHSHVYWYRQLPEEGLKFMVYLQKENIIDESGMPKERFSAEFPKEGPSILRIQQVVRGDSAAYFCASSPTGATNYGYTFGSGTRLTVV.

The chain uses TRBV12-5 and TRBJ1-1; no definite D call. V dropped 1 base and J dropped 1 base, with 7 bases sitting between them. CDR3 length: 14 amino acids. Germline V lookup: CDR1 LGHNT, CDR2 FRNRAP. The CDR3 region is CASGLGDPNTEAFF. In DNA form, the CDR3 reads TGTGCTAGTGGTTTGGGGGATCCGAACACTGAAGCTTTCTTT.

As for this clone: The sample has other DNA sequences that encode this CDR3 too. This chain links TRBV2 with TRBJ1-5; D unresolved. V dropped 3 bases and J dropped 3 bases, with 15 bases sitting between them. The germline V gene encodes CDR1 SNHLY and CDR2 FYNNEI. CDR3 length equals 16 residues. The CDR3 loop is CASSDQSARSNQPQHF. The CDR3 coding sequence is TGTGCCAGCAGTGATCAGTCAGCAAGATCCAATCAGCCCCAGCATTTT.